The present TCR beta chain was sequenced within a study of cytomegalovirus exposure and HLA in healthy donors. General study findings and limits: Upon later analysis, TCR association rates were observed to vary by HLA locus, being highest for DRB1 and lowest for HLA-C.

This PCR relied on a set of 60 Vbeta primers and 13 Jbeta primers. Only in-frame clones appear in the TCRdb table, and some are missing; sequencing was by immunoSEQ multiplex PCR. This table holds 100,000 or so clones, roughly four fifths found once. With regard to this clone: The antigen remains undetermined.

This TCR derives from a male donor in good health and CMV-seropositive. Specimen: PBMCs.

Here the CDR3 reads CASSPQTGDYGYTF. The CDR3 DNA sequence: TGTGCCAGCAGCCCCCAGACAGGGGACTATGGCTACACCTTC. V is TRBV7-2 and J is TRBJ1-2, with 8 bases that match TRBD1. The CDR3 is 14 amino acids. Trimming at V came to 5 bases and at J to 3 bases, leaving 5 bases not matched to a gene. Germline V gives CDR1 SGHTA, CDR2 FQGNSA.